These T cell receptor beta chains were read from a single sample in a study of siplizumab effects on memory and regulatory T cells. The data were produced by immunoSEQ multiplex PCR, yet TCRdb's version contains in-frame clones alone and is incomplete. The data contain about 110,000 clones, 85% to 95% of them singletons. The sample consisted of CD4+ T cells sorted from blood. These receptors were taken from a human donor in good health. CDR3s include the opening cysteine and the closing phenylalanine or tryptophan. D genes are given only for firm matches. Some rows have no size entry. The others give once, few or many, or a class for an expanded clone.

cdr3_length clone_size j_call v_call d_call cdr3_aa cdr3_nt
13 NA TRBJ1-4 TRBV18 NA CASSPAPDEKLFF TGTGCCAGCTCACCCGCTCCCGATGAAAAACTGTTTTTT
14 once TRBJ1-1 TRBV5-1 NA CASNQGRLSTEAFF TGCGCCAGCAACCAGGGGAGGCTGTCCACTGAAGCTTTCTTT
20 NA TRBJ2-2 TRBV7-3 TRBD2 CASSLTVGSRAGVNTGELFF TGTGCCAGCAGCTTAACGGTCGGTAGTAGAGCGGGGGTGAACACCGGGGAGCTGTTTTTT
19 NA TRBJ2-5 TRBV12-5 NA CASGLVQSRQITKGETQYF TGTGCTAGTGGTTTGGTACAATCAAGGCAGATCACCAAAGGAGAGACCCAGTACTTC
14 NA TRBJ1-2 TRBV15 NA CATSRGRELYGYTF TGTGCCACCAGCAGAGGAAGGGAACTCTATGGCTACACCTTC
21 NA TRBJ2-6 TRBV5-1 TRBD2 CASSSRGPTSGGNSGANVLTF TGCGCCAGCAGCTCGAGGGGACCGACTAGCGGGGGTAACTCTGGGGCCAACGTCCTGACTTTC
14 NA TRBJ2-7 TRBV5-1 TRBD2 CASSLVGGSPEQYF TGCGCCAGCAGCTTGGTAGGCGGGAGCCCCGAGCAGTACTTC
14 NA TRBJ1-1 TRBV5-4 NA CASSLGGGNTEAFF TGTGCCAGCAGCTTGGGTGGGGGGAACACTGAAGCTTTCTTT
14 NA TRBJ2-7 TRBV10-3 NA CAISGEGPTYEQYF TGTGCCATCAGTGGAGAAGGGCCGACCTACGAGCAGTACTTC
14 NA TRBJ2-6 TRBV7-6 NA CASSLGVGANVLTF TGTGCCAGCAGCTTGGGGGTCGGGGCCAACGTCCTGACTTTC
13 NA TRBJ2-3 TRBV25-1 NA CASARPGGDTQYF TGTGCCAGCGCCAGGCCAGGGGGGGATACGCAGTATTTT
18 NA TRBJ2-1 TRBV7-2 TRBD1 CASSARPGQGLGGHEQFF TGTGCCAGCAGCGCCCGACCGGGACAGGGGTTGGGCGGGCATGAGCAGTTCTTC
14 few TRBJ2-3 TRBV7-3 NA CASSLMGGVDTQYF TGTGCCAGCAGCTTAATGGGGGGTGTAGATACGCAGTATTTT
14 NA TRBJ1-2 TRBV6-5 NA CASSYGGQLEGYTF TGTGCCAGCAGTTACGGGGGGCAACTAGAGGGCTACACCTTC
15 NA TRBJ1-5 TRBV14 NA CASSQGPGAGQPQHF TGTGCCAGCAGCCAGGGCCCGGGGGCGGGACAGCCCCAGCATTTT
17 NA TRBJ2-3 TRBV9 NA CASSTPRARVHTDTQYF TGTGCCAGCAGCACCCCCCGGGCGCGGGTGCACACAGATACGCAGTATTTT
17 NA TRBJ1-2 TRBV10-3 NA CAISESRGRIANYGYTF TGTGCCATCAGTGAGTCACGTGGCCGTATTGCTAACTATGGCTACACCTTC
14 NA TRBJ1-2 TRBV5-1 NA CASSESQTTYGYTF TGCGCCAGCAGCGAGTCCCAGACGACTTATGGCTACACCTTC
16 NA TRBJ2-1 TRBV4-1 TRBD2 CASSQVSLAGANEQFF TGCGCCAGCAGCCAAGTTTCACTAGCGGGAGCCAATGAGCAGTTCTTC
15 NA TRBJ1-4 TRBV5-1 NA CASSPGHATNEKLFF TGCGCCAGCAGCCCCGGGCACGCAACTAATGAAAAACTGTTTTTT
13 NA TRBJ1-5 TRBV6-5 TRBD1 CASSYGQGQPQHF TGTGCCAGCAGTTACGGACAGGGCCAGCCCCAGCATTTT
14 NA TRBJ1-1 TRBV5-1 NA CASSLAAGNTEAFF TGCGCCAGCAGCTTGGCAGCGGGCAACACTGAAGCTTTCTTT
14 NA TRBJ2-5 TRBV7-2 NA CASSPGGPQETQYF TGTGCCAGCAGCCCTGGGGGGCCCCAAGAGACCCAGTACTTC
14 NA TRBJ2-5 TRBV28 TRBD1 CASSRQGEQETQYF TGTGCCAGCAGTCGACAGGGCGAACAAGAGACCCAGTACTTC
12 NA TRBJ1-5 TRBV6-5 NA CASSSPNQPQHF TGTGCCAGCAGTTCCCCGAATCAGCCCCAGCATTTT
14 NA TRBJ2-3 TRBV5-4 TRBD2 CASSGGTSGDTQYF TGTGCCAGCAGCGGGGGGACTAGCGGAGATACGCAGTATTTT
13 NA TRBJ1-1 TRBV6-5 NA CASSYTRNTEAFF TGTGCCAGCAGTTACACGCGGAACACTGAAGCTTTCTTT
13 NA TRBJ1-1 TRBV6-5 NA CASSYEGGSEAFF TGTGCCAGCAGTTACGAGGGGGGATCTGAAGCTTTCTTT
14 NA TRBJ2-7 TRBV5-1 TRBD2 CASSAGTSGYEQYF TGCGCCAGCAGTGCGGGGACTAGTGGCTACGAGCAGTACTTC
15 NA TRBJ2-3 TRBV7-8 TRBD2 CASNPSGGAPDTQYF TGTGCCAGCAACCCTAGCGGGGGGGCTCCAGATACGCAGTATTTT
13 NA TRBJ2-1 TRBV27 NA CASSRGLGSQQFF TGTGCCAGCAGCAGAGGGTTAGGGTCCCAGCAGTTCTTC
14 NA TRBJ2-7 TRBV29-1 NA CSVEGTAGDRKQYF TGCAGCGTTGAAGGGACGGCAGGGGATCGTAAGCAGTACTTC
13 NA TRBJ1-2 TRBV18 TRBD1 CASSKGQGYGYTF TGTGCCAGCTCAAAGGGACAGGGGTATGGCTACACCTTC
16 NA TRBJ1-4 TRBV5-1 TRBD1 CASSLAVTGAGEKLFF TGCGCCAGCAGCTTGGCCGTGACAGGGGCAGGTGAAAAACTGTTTTTT
19 NA TRBJ2-3 TRBV10-3 TRBD2 CAIRADRTSGSEGTDTQYF TGTGCCATCAGAGCGGACAGGACTAGCGGGAGTGAGGGCACAGATACGCAGTATTTT
14 NA TRBJ1-4 TRBV5-5 NA CASSFGPNNEKLFF TGTGCCAGCAGCTTTGGACCGAATAATGAAAAACTGTTTTTT
16 NA TRBJ2-3 TRBV14 TRBD1 CASSLLLWDREHTQYF TGTGCCAGCAGCCTACTACTTTGGGACAGGGAACATACGCAGTATTTT
17 NA TRBJ2-2 TRBV4-2 TRBD1 CASSQDGQGAATGELFF TGTGCCAGCAGCCAAGACGGACAGGGAGCGGCCACCGGGGAGCTGTTTTTT
16 once TRBJ1-6 TRBV4-3 TRBD1 CASSQIAGTANSPLHF TGCGCCAGCAGCCAAATCGCCGGGACAGCTAATTCACCCCTCCACTTT
13 NA TRBJ1-2 TRBV9 NA CASSGTGDYGYTF TGTGCCAGCAGCGGTACAGGAGACTATGGCTACACCTTC
16 NA TRBJ1-6 TRBV5-8 NA CASSLSGVRKGSPLHF TGTGCCAGCAGCTTGAGCGGGGTTCGAAAAGGTTCACCCCTCCACTTT
14 NA TRBJ2-5 TRBV11-3 TRBD2 CASSTVAGQETQYF TGTGCCAGCAGCACGGTAGCGGGACAAGAGACCCAGTACTTC
15 once TRBJ1-2 TRBV6-1 TRBD1 CASQGQPKKSYGYTF TGTGCCAGCCAGGGACAGCCTAAGAAGTCCTATGGCTACACCTTC
17 NA TRBJ1-4 TRBV11-2 NA CASSLVGRAATNEKLFF TGTGCCAGCAGCTTAGTGGGAAGGGCCGCAACTAATGAAAAACTGTTTTTT
15 NA TRBJ1-5 TRBV27 TRBD1 CASTSSGTGSQPQHF TGTGCCAGCACCTCCTCCGGGACAGGGTCTCAGCCCCAGCATTTT
15 once TRBJ2-1 TRBV7-9 TRBD2 CASNRGGQDYNEQFF TGTGCCAGCAACCGGGGGGGCCAGGACTACAATGAGCAGTTCTTC
15 NA TRBJ1-1 TRBV27 TRBD1 CASSSLGGEGTEAFF TGTGCCAGCAGTTCATTAGGGGGCGAAGGCACTGAAGCTTTCTTT
15 once TRBJ2-1 TRBV6-6 TRBD1 CASTRRDRVKNEQFF TGTGCCAGCACCCGGCGGGACAGGGTAAAGAATGAGCAGTTCTTC